Listed here are 30 T cell receptor beta chains from one sample, sequenced in a study of radiotherapy plus CTLA-4 blockade in lung cancer. Produced via immunoSEQ multiplex PCR; TCRdb's table is partial and in-frame only. The sample lists 75,000 to 100,000 clones; 88% were seen once. The starting material was peripheral blood, obtained from a patient treated with radiotherapy plus ipilimumab. Receptors were obtained from a human donor with non-small cell lung cancer that progressed on radiotherapy plus ipilimumab.

This chain connects TRBV29-1 to TRBJ2-1; weak D call: TRBD2 (5 bases). Germline CDR1 reads SQVTM; CDR2 reads ANQGSEA. The V end lost 7 bases, the J end lost 2 bases, and 12 bases lay between the germline ends. The CDR3 extends over 13 amino acids. CDR3 DNA sequence: TGCAGCGGAGGACTCGGGGCCTACAATGAGCAGTTCTTC. Translated, it gives CSGGLGAYNEQFF.

The rearrangement joins TRBV5-1 to TRBJ2-7; maybe TRBD2 (5 bases). V lost 1 base, J lost 5 bases, and 13 bases lay in between. Germline V gives CDR1 SGHRS, CDR2 YFSETQ. The CDR3 has 14 amino acids. Here the CDR3 DNA reads TGCGCCAGCAGCTTGACGGGGATAAGGGACGAGCAGTACTTC. Encoded protein: CASSLTGIRDEQYF.

The CDR3 loop reads CSVAEGIGQPQHF. CDR3 DNA sequence: TGCAGCGTTGCGGAGGGCATCGGTCAGCCCCAGCATTTT. The chain links TRBV29-1 to TRBJ1-5; D is uncertain. Trimming removed 4 bases at V and 6 bases at J, with 13 bases between. Germline assignment: CDR1 SQVTM and CDR2 ANQGSEA. The CDR3 totals 13 residues.

V gene TRBV19 combines with J gene TRBJ1-1; perhaps TRBD1 as D (5 bases). V lost 3 bases to trimming and J lost 1 base, with 12 bases between them. This CDR3 has 15 residues. CDR1 and CDR2 from the germline V gene are LNHDA and SQIVND (reference sequence). The CDR3 sequence is CASSIRRAENTEAFF. CDR3 DNA: TGTGCCAGTAGTATTCGCAGGGCGGAGAACACTGAAGCTTTCTTT.

This clone has a single count. This chain links TRBV9 with TRBJ2-1; D is possibly TRBD2 (5 bases). The V gene's germline CDR1 is SGDLS and CDR2 YYNGEE. The CDR3 extends over 16 amino acids. V gave up 0 bases and J gave up 6 bases, with 16 bases separating them. The CDR3 DNA reads TGTGCCAGCAGCGTAGGTCGGCTAGCTATGGGCAATGAGCAGTTCTTC. This encodes CASSVGRLAMGNEQFF.

This clone was seen a single time. The chain carries TRBV9 and TRBJ2-1; 7 bases line up with TRBD2. Per germline, CDR1 SGDLS and CDR2 YYNGEE. The CDR3 consists of 15 residues. V shed 3 bases, J shed 4 bases, and the junction held 7 bases outside the gene matches. The DNA for the CDR3 is TGTGCCAGCAGCGATGATAGCGGGCTGTACAATGAGCAGTTCTTC. The encoded protein is CASSDDSGLYNEQFF.

This clone has just a few counts. The rearrangement joins TRBV19 to TRBJ2-3; D is perhaps TRBD2 (6 bases). The CDR3 runs to 18 residues. Trimming left V 5 bases short and J 4 bases short, with 25 bases between. Germline V CDR1 and CDR2: LNHDA, SQIVND (reference sequence). The CDR3 DNA reads TGTGCCAGTAGTCCCCGCCCGGGACTCAACGTCAGGGCAGATACGCAGTATTTT. It yields the protein CASSPRPGLNVRADTQYF.

The J gene is TRBJ1-1, the V gene TRBV5-1; D perhaps matches TRBD1 (6 bases). The CDR3 consists of 14 residues. Germline lookup yields CDR1 SGHRS and CDR2 YFSETQ. The V gene lost 2 bases and the J gene lost 4 bases, with 12 bases spanning the gap. CDR3 nucleotides: TGCGCCAGCAGCTTAGGGGGGCCTGGCACTGAAGCTTTCTTT. Translated, it gives CASSLGGPGTEAFF.

The chain joins TRBV7-9 to TRBJ2-2, with 10 bases fitting TRBD2. In germline, CDR1 is SEHNR, CDR2 FQNEAQ (reference sequence). The CDR3 is made up of 16 amino acids. Trimming removed 1 base from V and 6 bases from J; junction bases left unmatched: 5. The CDR3 DNA sequence: TGTGCCAGCAGCTTAGGGGGGACTAGCGTGCCCGGGGAGCTGTTTTTT. This codes for CASSLGGTSVPGELFF.

The rearrangement joins TRBV6-5 to TRBJ2-1; D remains unclear. The CDR3 extends over 16 amino acids. The V end lost 4 bases, the J end lost 0 bases, and 13 bases lay between the germline ends. The germline V gene encodes CDR1 MNHEY and CDR2 SVGAGI. The CDR3: CASSSPPRSSYNEQFF. The CDR3 DNA reads as TGTGCCAGCAGTTCCCCTCCTAGATCCTCCTACAATGAGCAGTTCTTC.

Comment on this clone: The same CDR3 can be traced to other DNA sequences in this sample. This chain connects TRBV2 to TRBJ1-1, with no clear D. V lost 3 bases, J lost 0 bases, and 5 bases lay in between. The germline V gene has CDR1 SNHLY and CDR2 FYNNEI. The CDR3 is 13 amino acids. Here the CDR3 DNA reads TGTGCCAGCAGTGAGGAGCTGAACACTGAAGCTTTCTTT. Its protein product is CASSEELNTEAFF.

The chain links TRBV7-2 to TRBJ1-1; the D gene is possibly TRBD1 (5 bases). Germline V CDR1 and CDR2: SGHTA, FQGNSA. The CDR3 is 16 amino acids. V dropped 6 bases and J dropped 6 bases, with 23 bases sitting between them. CDR3 sequence reads: CASRSTRRGLRPEAFF. The CDR3 DNA reads TGTGCCAGCAGAAGCACGCGGCGGGGACTTCGGCCTGAAGCTTTCTTT.

The V gene is TRBV6-5, the J gene TRBJ2-5; D is unclear. This CDR3 comprises 13 residues. The ends were cut back, 6 bases at V and 5 bases at J, with 13 bases in the middle. Germline V gene lookup returns CDR1 MNHEY and CDR2 SVGAGI. The CDR3 region is CASRLQLAETQYF. The DNA for the CDR3 is TGTGCCAGCAGGTTACAGTTAGCTGAGACCCAGTACTTC.

This chain links TRBV5-6 with TRBJ2-1, with 7 bases matching TRBD2. Germline CDR1 SGHDT, CDR2 YYEEEE. The CDR3 is 12 residues long. Trimming took 3 bases from V and 9 from J; bases not matched to a gene: 3. CDR3 DNA sequence: TGTGCCAGCAGCTGGACTAGTGGTGAGCAGTTCTTC. Protein: CASSWTSGEQFF.

This rearrangement joins TRBV7-8 to TRBJ2-7; D is unclear. V was trimmed by 5 bases and J by 7 bases, leaving 15 bases between them. The length of the CDR3 is 13 residues. The germline CDR1 and CDR2 sequences are SGHVS and FQNEAQ. The CDR3 region has the DNA TGTGCCAGCAGCCTAGTCGCCTTGGGGGAGCAGTACTTC. Its translation is CASSLVALGEQYF.

The chain recombines TRBV27 with TRBJ2-7, with TRBD2 matching over 8 bases. Germline V CDR1 and CDR2: MNHEY, SMNVEV (reference sequence). The CDR3 is 13 residues long. After removal of 6 bases from V and 3 bases from J, the junction contained 4 bases not matched to a gene. The CDR3 DNA follows: TGTGCCAGCAGCAGACTAGCGAGCTACGAGCAGTACTTC. Translating it yields CASSRLASYEQYF.

The chain carries TRBV9 and TRBJ1-3; D gene ambiguous. CDR1 SGDLS and CDR2 YYNGEE come from the germline V gene. CDR3 length: 15 residues. V lost 0 bases, J lost 3 bases, and 10 bases lay in between. The DNA for the CDR3 is TGTGCCAGCAGCGTAGAGGCCTTAGGTGGAAACACCATATATTTT. As protein: CASSVEALGGNTIYF.

The chain uses TRBV15 and TRBJ2-1; D remains ambiguous. V lost 0 bases and J lost 6, with 3 bases in between. Looked up from germline, CDR1 is LNHNV and CDR2 is YYDKDF (reference sequence). The CDR3 runs 12 residues. The CDR3 reads CATSREPNEQFF. The CDR3 DNA sequence: TGTGCCACCAGCAGAGAACCCAATGAGCAGTTCTTC.

This rearrangement joins TRBV2 to TRBJ1-1; no definite D call. CDR3 size: 13 residues. In germline, CDR1 is SNHLY, CDR2 FYNNEI. The V and J ends lost 4 bases and 1 base respectively, with 7 bases between them. CDR3: CASSASANTEAFF. The CDR3 bases are TGTGCCAGCAGTGCTTCAGCGAACACTGAAGCTTTCTTT. Looking up the rest from reference TRBV2 and TRBJ1-1 gives the full variable domain: EPEVTQTPSHQVTQMGQEVILRCVPISNHLYFYWYRQILGQKVEFLVSFYNNEISEKSEIFDDQFSVERPDGSNFTLKIRSTKLEDSAMYFCASSASANTEAFFGQGTRLTVV.

This chain connects TRBV9 to TRBJ1-1; no definite D call. This CDR3 is built from 14 residues. The germline CDR1 and CDR2 sequences are SGDLS and YYNGEE. Trimming shortened V by 4 bases and J by 2 bases, and 12 bases separated the two germline ends. The CDR3 DNA follows: TGTGCCAGCAGCCGCACAACACGAAACACTGAAGCTTTCTTT. This gives the protein CASSRTTRNTEAFF.

The rearrangement uses TRBV7-3 and TRBJ2-1; possibly TRBD1 for D (6 bases). This CDR3 contains 15 residues. Trimming removed 2 bases from V and 0 bases from J, with 8 bases in between. Looked up from germline, CDR1 is SGHTA and CDR2 is FQGTGA. This CDR3 is CASSLGGGSYNEQFF. CDR3 DNA sequence: TGTGCCAGCAGCTTAGGGGGCGGCTCCTACAATGAGCAGTTCTTC.

This rearrangement joins TRBV11-3 to TRBJ2-7; TRBD2 matches at 15 bases. Germline V lookup: CDR1 SGHNT, CDR2 YENEEA. The length of the CDR3 is 14 residues. Trimming cost V 5 bases and J 4 bases; bases outside gene matches: 0. The CDR3 loop reads CASSGTSGRYEQYF. The DNA of the CDR3 is TGTGCCAGCAGCGGGACTAGCGGGAGGTACGAGCAGTACTTC.

The sample holds a few counts of this clone. The chain carries TRBV10-1 and TRBJ2-7; tentative D call: TRBD2 (6 bases). The V end was cut by 6 bases, the J end by 1 base, with 7 bases between. CDR3 length: 12 amino acids. The germline gives CDR1 WNHNN, CDR2 SYGVQD (reference sequence). CDR3: CASSGGSYEQYF. CDR3 bases: TGCGCCAGCAGCGGAGGGTCCTACGAGCAGTACTTC.

The chain is built from TRBV2 and TRBJ1-1; D possibly corresponds to TRBD1 (5 bases). The V end lost 7 bases, the J end lost 4 bases, and 22 bases lay between the germline ends. Per germline, CDR1 SNHLY and CDR2 FYNNEI. The CDR3 has 16 amino acids. The CDR3 protein is CASTLKGSGTGTEAFF. The CDR3 DNA reads as TGTGCCAGCACCTTGAAGGGCTCTGGGACGGGCACTGAAGCTTTCTTT.

J is TRBJ2-3 and V is TRBV6-6, with D possibly TRBD2 on 6 matching bases. The V gene's germline CDR1 is MNHNY and CDR2 SVGAGI (reference sequence). Trimming removed 0 bases from V and 1 base from J, with 8 bases in between. The length of the CDR3 is 15 residues. CDR3 residues: CASSYSGGGTDTQYF. The CDR3 DNA reads as TGTGCCAGCAGTTACTCCGGGGGAGGCACAGATACGCAGTATTTT.

The chain carries TRBV6-1 and TRBJ1-2; D is possibly TRBD1 (5 bases). The length of the CDR3 is 15 residues. V shed 1 base and J shed 5 bases, with 14 bases lying between them. CDR1 is MNHNS, CDR2 SASEGT, per germline. The CDR3 DNA reads TGTGCCAGCAGTGAAGGGCGCGGGGGATGGTATGGCTACACCTTC. Residues: CASSEGRGGWYGYTF.

This clone was counted a single time. The V gene is TRBV7-9, the J gene TRBJ1-1, with TRBD1 as a possible D gene (5 bases). The CDR3 is made up of 14 amino acids. Trimming removed 4 bases at V and 5 bases at J, with 14 bases between. CDR1 SEHNR and CDR2 FQNEAQ come from the germline V gene (reference sequence). For the CDR3, the DNA is TGTGCCAGCAGCTCCTTAAGCGGGGGTACTGAAGCTTTCTTT. Translating gives CASSSLSGGTEAFF.

This rearrangement joins TRBV7-2 to TRBJ2-3, with 7 bases aligning to TRBD2. The germline gives CDR1 SGHTA, CDR2 FQGNSA. V lost 1 base, J lost 1 base, and 14 bases stayed unmatched. The CDR3 runs to 19 residues. The CDR3 loop is CASSLGFGGRALRTDTQYF. In nucleotides, the CDR3 is TGTGCCAGCAGCTTAGGTTTTGGCGGGAGAGCGCTTCGCACAGATACGCAGTATTTT.

This clone was counted once. The rearrangement links TRBV2 to TRBJ2-5; no definite D call. Between the trimmed V and J ends, which lost 4 bases and 2 bases, there was a span of 2 bases. CDR3 length equals 11 residues. The germline gives CDR1 SNHLY, CDR2 FYNNEI. The CDR3 is CASSGQETQYF. CDR3 DNA: TGTGCCAGCAGTGGTCAAGAGACCCAGTACTTC.

This clone was seen more than once but under ten times. Here the CDR3 reads CASSQRTGELFF. The CDR3 DNA is TGTGCCAGCAGCCAGAGGACCGGGGAGCTGTTTTTT. The chain combines TRBV7-8 with TRBJ2-2; the D is unclear. Trimming took off 5 bases at V and 5 bases at J, with 6 bases between the two ends. The V gene's germline CDR1 is SGHVS and CDR2 FQNEAQ. The CDR3 loop spans 12 amino acids.